Below, 5 T cell receptor beta chains from the same sample are listed, as sequenced in a study of blood T cell repertoires in COVID-19. Here immunoSEQ multiplex PCR was the method, and the copy in TCRdb shows in-frame clones only, minus some. The sample contains 150,000 to 200,000 clones, 85% to 90% of which appear only once. Material for sequencing was peripheral blood. The receptors were gathered from a man between 65 and 80 years old with active or convalescent COVID-19.

The chain has TRBV9 and TRBJ1-2; TRBD1 matches 8 bases. CDR1 and CDR2 from the germline V gene are SGDLS and YYNGEE. The length of the CDR3 is 15 residues. V was pared by 4 bases and J by 7 bases, with 12 bases of the junction left unmatched. The CDR3 DNA sequence: TGTGCCAGCAGCCCCACCTCCCCAGGGGGCAGTGGCTACACCTTC. Translating gives CASSPTSPGGSGYTF.

This chain links TRBV3-1 (or the pseudogene TRBV3-2) with TRBJ1-6; D not certain. The germline V gene has CDR1 LGHDT and CDR2 YNNKEL (reference sequence). This CDR3 spans 17 amino acids. The V end was cut by 2 bases, the J end by 0 bases, with 11 bases between. The CDR3 sequence: CASSQSTESSYNSPLHF. CDR3 nucleotide sequence: TGTGCCAGCAGCCAATCTACTGAGAGCTCCTATAATTCACCCCTCCACTTT.

The chain recombines TRBV4-3 with TRBJ1-2; possibly TRBD1 for D (6 bases). The CDR3 has 17 amino acids. Germline assignment: CDR1 LGHNA and CDR2 YSLEER. Trimming removed 1 base from V and 0 bases from J, with 15 bases in between. CDR3 region: CASSQVLGGASNYGYTF. Here the CDR3 DNA reads TGCGCCAGCAGCCAAGTCCTTGGGGGGGCCTCTAACTATGGCTACACCTTC.

The V call is TRBV19, the J call TRBJ1-1; TRBD1 matches at 9 bases. CDR3 length equals 15 residues. Germline V gene data show CDR1 as LNHDA and CDR2 as SQIVND (reference sequence). Trimming at V came to 4 bases and at J to 4 bases, leaving 7 bases not matched to a gene. The CDR3 DNA is TGTGCCAGTAGTACCGGGACAGGGAAGGGCACTGAAGCTTTCTTT. Its protein product is CASSTGTGKGTEAFF.

V gene TRBV18 combines with J gene TRBJ2-4; 8 bases fit TRBD1. CDR1 and CDR2 from the germline V gene are KGHSH and LQKENI. CDR3 length: 15 amino acids. V trimming: 0 bases; J trimming: 7 bases; junction bases outside the gene matches: 5. The CDR3 DNA follows: TGTGCCAGCTCACCACCGTCTACAGGGGGGAACATTCAGTACTTC. Residues: CASSPPSTGGNIQYF. Drawing the rest from reference TRBV18 and TRBJ2-4, the complete variable domain is NAGVMQNPRHLVRRRGQEARLRCSPMKGHSHVYWYRQLPEEGLKFMVYLQKENIIDESGMPKERFSAEFPKEGPSILRIQQVVRGDSAAYFCASSPPSTGGNIQYFGAGTRLSVL.